These 21 T cell receptor beta chains were sequenced from one sample in a study of shared clonotypes between healthy human individuals. Method: immunoSEQ multiplex PCR; TCRdb's copy keeps in-frame clones and lacks some. In the table there are hundreds of thousands of clones, about 74% of which are singletons. Sequencing was performed on memory CD4+ T cells sorted from blood. Noted subset: CD45RA-negative fraction. The receptors derive from a woman aged 30 to 39 in good health.

V usage is TRBV19 and J usage is TRBJ1-2, with 9 bases aligning to TRBD1. The length of the CDR3 is 14 residues. Per germline, CDR1 LNHDA and CDR2 SQIVND (reference sequence). Germline trimming cut 7 bases from V and 7 bases from J; bases unmatched to any gene: 10. This CDR3 is CASNPGQGSAGYTF. In DNA, the CDR3 is TGTGCCAGTAATCCGGGACAGGGTTCAGCTGGCTACACCTTC.

The chain combines TRBV7-2 with TRBJ2-7, with 12 positions matching TRBD2. The CDR3 sequence is 17 residues long. Looked up from germline, CDR1 is SGHTA and CDR2 is FQGNSA. V was clipped by 5 bases and J by 0 bases; unmatched bases: 8. The CDR3 bases are TGTGCCAGCAGCCCGCTGGGACTAGCGGGTTTCTCCTACGAGCAGTACTTC. Its translation: CASSPLGLAGFSYEQYF.

The rearrangement joins TRBV5-1 to TRBJ1-1; D gene uncertain. Germline assignment: CDR1 SGHRS and CDR2 YFSETQ. Trimming stripped 1 base from V and 6 bases from J, with 7 bases between. The CDR3 has 12 residues. CDR3 loop: CASSLRGSEAFF. The CDR3 DNA reads TGCGCCAGCAGCTTGCGGGGATCTGAAGCTTTCTTT.

This clone has a handful of counts. The chain links TRBV6-6 to TRBJ2-2, with D perhaps TRBD1 (6 bases). CDR3 length: 15 amino acids. Germline values: CDR1 MNHNY, CDR2 SVGAGI (reference sequence). V shed 6 bases and J shed 1 base, with 12 bases lying between them. CDR3 protein: CASSYPGQNTGELFF. CDR3 bases: TGTGCCAGCAGCTATCCGGGACAGAACACCGGGGAGCTGTTTTTT.

V gene TRBV2 combines with J gene TRBJ2-7; either TRBD1 or TRBD2 may supply D (5 bases each). The germline gives CDR1 SNHLY, CDR2 FYNNEI. CDR3 length: 12 residues. Trimming took off 9 bases at V and 1 base at J, with 10 bases between the two ends. In nucleotides, the CDR3 is TGTGCCAGTAGGGACGGATCCTACGAGCAGTACTTC. Protein sequence: CASRDGSYEQYF.

The chain combines TRBV28 with TRBJ2-1, with TRBD2 identical over 13 bases. Germline V gives CDR1 MDHEN, CDR2 SYDVKM. The CDR3 runs 21 residues. V shed 4 bases, J shed 1 base, and the junction held 16 bases outside the gene matches. CDR3 region: CASSYLPGLAGKTSSYNEQFF. The CDR3 DNA sequence: TGTGCCAGCAGTTACCTTCCGGGACTAGCGGGAAAAACCAGTTCCTACAATGAGCAGTTCTTC.

This chain uses TRBV4-2 with TRBJ2-7, with 9 nucleotides matching TRBD2. CDR3 length: 15 amino acids. Germline CDR1 reads LGHNA; CDR2 reads YNFKEQ. V dropped 6 bases and J dropped 1; count of bases not matched to a gene: 7. CDR3 in DNA: TGTGCCAGCAGTCCCCTAGCGGGACCATCCTACGAGCAGTACTTC. Translation gives CASSPLAGPSYEQYF.

This chain joins TRBV5-1 and TRBJ2-1, with a tentative D call TRBD2 (5 bases). Per the germline V gene, CDR1 is SGHRS and CDR2 is YFSETQ. The CDR3 sequence is 13 residues long. V lost 5 bases and J lost 5, with 11 bases in between. The CDR3 is CASSWLANNEQFF. In nucleotides, the CDR3 is TGCGCCAGCAGTTGGCTAGCTAACAATGAGCAGTTCTTC.

The chain carries TRBV5-6 and TRBJ2-5; 9 positions match TRBD1. The CDR3 extends over 15 amino acids. With V trimmed by 3 bases and J by 5 bases, 8 bases remained unmatched. From germline, CDR1 is SGHDT and CDR2 YYEEEE. CDR3 residues: CASSWDRVGVETQYF. The CDR3, as DNA: TGTGCCAGCAGCTGGGACAGGGTTGGTGTCGAGACCCAGTACTTC.

J is TRBJ2-3 and V is TRBV5-1, with 11 bases identical to TRBD2. The V segment lost 7 bases and the J segment 7 bases; nucleotides outside the gene matches: 11. This CDR3 is built from 15 residues. In germline, CDR1 is SGHRS, CDR2 YFSETQ. The CDR3 sequence is CASSESGLAENTQYF. The CDR3 coding sequence is TGCGCCAGCTCCGAGTCGGGACTAGCGGAGAATACGCAGTATTTT. Supplemented by reference TRBV5-1 and TRBJ2-3, the full variable domain reads KAGVTQTPRYLIKTRGQQVTLSCSPISGHRSVSWYQQTPGQGLQFLFEYFSETQRNKGNFPGRFSGRQFSNSRSEMNVSTLELGDSALYLCASSESGLAENTQYFGPGTRLTVL.

J is TRBJ1-3 and V is TRBV6-5; tentatively, D is TRBD1 (6 bases). Germline lookup yields CDR1 MNHEY and CDR2 SVGAGI. With 2 bases removed from V and 3 bases from J, the gap between germline ends came to 14 bases. The length of the CDR3 is 16 residues. The CDR3 spells CASSYTGQTDGNTIYF. In DNA form, the CDR3 reads TGTGCCAGCAGTTACACTGGACAGACTGATGGAAACACCATATATTTT.

V is TRBV7-2 and J is TRBJ2-3; 11 bases are shared with TRBD2. V shed 2 bases and J 8 bases; nucleotides not matched to a gene: 3. Germline V lookup: CDR1 SGHTA, CDR2 FQGNSA. The CDR3 contains 14 residues. The CDR3 nucleotides read TGTGCCAGCAGCTTAACTAGCGGGGGAGTTACGCAGTATTTT. Protein product: CASSLTSGGVTQYF.

This clone was seen once. V gene TRBV18 combines with J gene TRBJ2-7; 11 bases fit TRBD2. With 2 bases clipped from V and 3 bases from J, the junction kept 6 bases outside the gene matches. Germline assignment: CDR1 KGHSH and CDR2 LQKENI. This CDR3 comprises 16 residues. The CDR3 sequence is CASSPVTGTSGYEQYF. The CDR3 region has the DNA TGTGCCAGCTCACCAGTAACCGGGACTAGCGGCTACGAGCAGTACTTC.

The rearrangement joins TRBV5-1 to TRBJ2-5; 10 bases are a match to TRBD2. V was clipped by 4 bases and J by 4 bases; unmatched bases: 10. This CDR3 contains 16 residues. In germline, CDR1 is SGHRS, CDR2 YFSETQ. CDR3 sequence: CASSPILAGVRETQYF. The CDR3 DNA sequence: TGCGCCAGCAGCCCGATTCTAGCGGGAGTAAGAGAGACCCAGTACTTC.

The chain couples TRBV28 to TRBJ2-7; a weak D match, TRBD2 (5 bases). This CDR3 has 17 residues. Between the trimmed V and J ends, which lost 5 bases and 0 bases, there was a span of 20 bases. In germline, CDR1 is MDHEN, CDR2 SYDVKM. CDR3 region: CASSGSGSGASSYEQYF. The CDR3 DNA reads as TGTGCCAGCAGTGGTTCGGGAAGCGGAGCGAGCTCCTACGAGCAGTACTTC.

A note on this clone: A far larger clone is only one base removed, so a read error is likely. Other DNA sequences from this sample encode an identical CDR3 as well. The chain combines TRBV11-2 with TRBJ1-1; D unresolved. The germline V and J ends were trimmed by 5 bases and 0 bases, with 1 base remaining between them. This CDR3 is built from 11 residues. Germline V lookup: CDR1 SGHAT, CDR2 FQNNGV. The CDR3 nucleotides read TGTGCCAGCAGCCTGAACACTGAAGCTTTCTTT. Translating gives CASSLNTEAFF.

Turning to this clone: Other DNA sequences in this specimen translate into the identical CDR3. The chain couples TRBV27 to TRBJ2-7, with D possibly matching TRBD1 (6 bases). The CDR3 consists of 12 residues. Germline assignment: CDR1 MNHEY and CDR2 SMNVEV (reference sequence). V gave up 4 bases and J gave up 4 bases, with 8 bases separating them. The CDR3, as DNA: TGTGCCAGCAGTTCCCAGGGGTACGAGCAGTACTTC. Amino acid sequence: CASSSQGYEQYF.

This clone appeared a single time. CDR3 sequence (DNA): TGCGCCAGCAGCTTGAGGCGGTGGGGGGATACGCAGTATTTT. Protein product: CASSLRRWGDTQYF. The V gene is TRBV5-1, the J gene TRBJ2-3, with D possibly called TRBD1 or TRBD2 (5 bases each). Germline V lookup: CDR1 SGHRS, CDR2 YFSETQ. The length of the CDR3 is 14 residues. Trimming stripped 1 base from V and 6 bases from J, with 12 bases between.

This chain uses TRBV7-6 with TRBJ2-5, with D possibly being TRBD2 (5 bases). The V end was cut by 5 bases, the J end by 6 bases, with 22 bases between. This CDR3 is built from 16 residues. From germline, CDR1 is SGHVS and CDR2 FNYEAQ. The CDR3 region is CASSLEERGLSQTQYF. DNA of the CDR3: TGTGCCAGCAGCCTAGAGGAGAGAGGACTGAGCCAGACCCAGTACTTC.

This clone was seen repeatedly, ten times or more. The sample has other DNA sequences that encode this CDR3 too. This chain uses TRBV28 with TRBJ2-7; D call uncertain. Trimming shortened V by 6 bases and J by 3 bases, and 6 bases separated the two germline ends. There are 11 residues in the CDR3. Germline V gene lookup returns CDR1 MDHEN and CDR2 SYDVKM. The CDR3: CASSHRYEQYF. DNA of the CDR3: TGTGCCAGCAGCCACCGCTACGAGCAGTACTTC.

This chain links TRBV7-2 with TRBJ2-5, with 8 bases aligning to TRBD2. The CDR3 totals 15 residues. Germline trimming cut 4 bases from V and 7 bases from J; bases unmatched to any gene: 11. Germline CDR1 and CDR2: SGHTA and FQGNSA. Written as DNA, the CDR3 is TGTGCCAGCAGCTCGAACCCCGGGACTAGGACGACCCAGTACTTC. This codes for CASSSNPGTRTTQYF.